Following are 26 T cell receptor beta chains from one sample sequenced in a study of radiotherapy plus CTLA-4 blockade in lung cancer. Here immunoSEQ multiplex PCR was the method, and the copy in TCRdb shows in-frame clones only, minus some. The data hold roughly 40,000 clones, with more than 75% observed a single time. The source was peripheral blood, collected from a patient treated with radiotherapy plus ipilimumab. These receptors were collected from a human donor with non-small cell lung cancer that progressed on radiotherapy plus ipilimumab.

The CDR3 bases are TGTGCCAGCAGGTCGGAGGGGGCCGTTACTGAAGCTTTCTTT. Its protein is CASRSEGAVTEAFF. The V and J genes are TRBV2 and TRBJ1-1, with 7 bases that match TRBD1. The CDR3 sequence is 14 residues long. The V and J ends lost 6 bases and 5 bases, in that order; junction bases with no gene match: 9. In germline, CDR1 is SNHLY, CDR2 FYNNEI.

This chain uses TRBV7-9 with TRBJ1-3; possibly TRBD1 for D (5 bases). The CDR3 totals 15 residues. The V end was cut by 5 bases, the J end by 4 bases, with 15 bases between. The germline V gene encodes CDR1 SEHNR and CDR2 FQNEAQ (reference sequence). CDR3 residues: CASSRLGQGGNTIYF. The CDR3 DNA reads as TGTGCCAGCAGCCGCCTTGGGCAGGGCGGAAACACCATATATTTT.

V usage is TRBV7-9 and J usage is TRBJ2-2; possibly TRBD2 for D (5 bases). The V end lost 4 bases, the J end lost 1 base, and 13 bases lay between the germline ends. The germline V gene has CDR1 SEHNR and CDR2 FQNEAQ (reference sequence). The length of the CDR3 is 16 residues. The CDR3: CASSSITDLNTGELFF. The CDR3 nucleotides read TGTGCCAGCAGCTCCATCACGGACTTGAACACCGGGGAGCTGTTTTTT.

The chain links TRBV6-1 to TRBJ1-3, with D unresolved. Germline V CDR1 and CDR2: MNHNS, SASEGT. V gave up 1 base and J gave up 4 bases, with 8 bases separating them. This CDR3 comprises 14 residues. CDR3 bases: TGTGCCAGCAGTGAAGAAGGGAGGGGAAACACCATATATTTT. Amino acids: CASSEEGRGNTIYF.

V and J are TRBV6-5 and TRBJ1-2; TRBD1 matches at 9 bases. V gave up 10 bases and J gave up 4 bases; unmatched junction bases: 13. The CDR3 runs 15 residues. Germline V gene data show CDR1 as MNHEY and CDR2 as SVGAGI. This CDR3 reads CATLQQGANIYGYTF. DNA of the CDR3: TGTGCCACCTTACAACAGGGGGCGAACATCTATGGCTACACCTTC.

Only a few counts were recorded for this clone. V usage is TRBV7-2 and J usage is TRBJ2-1, with D tentatively TRBD1 (5 bases). The V gene's germline CDR1 is SGHTA and CDR2 FQGNSA. V dropped 5 bases and J dropped 2 bases, with 10 bases sitting between them. CDR3 length: 14 residues. The CDR3 sequence: CASSPWTTYNEQFF. DNA of the CDR3: TGTGCCAGCAGCCCCTGGACAACCTACAATGAGCAGTTCTTC.

CDR3 amino acids: CASSPGAAEAFF. CDR3 nucleotide sequence: TGTGCCAGCAGCCCAGGGGCTGCTGAAGCTTTCTTT. The gene calls are TRBV5-8 and TRBJ1-1; maybe TRBD1 (6 bases). Germline-derived CDR1 and CDR2 are SGHTS and YDEGEE. V lost 4 bases and J 6 bases, leaving 10 bases between the germline ends. The CDR3 loop spans 12 amino acids.

The rearrangement joins TRBV6-6 to TRBJ2-4, with D perhaps TRBD2 (5 bases). Trimming took 5 bases from V and 10 from J, leaving 18 bases between them. The CDR3 extends over 14 amino acids. CDR1 is MNHNY and CDR2 is SVGAGI in the germline V gene (reference sequence). This CDR3 reads CASSVSAAVGIQYF. CDR3 nucleotide sequence: TGTGCCAGCAGTGTCTCGGCAGCGGTTGGGATTCAGTACTTC.

The chain recombines TRBV29-1 with TRBJ2-3; D might be TRBD2 (5 bases). With 3 bases removed from V and 3 bases from J, the gap between germline ends came to 10 bases. Germline V lookup: CDR1 SQVTM, CDR2 ANQGSEA. The CDR3 has 13 amino acids. CDR3 coding DNA: TGCAGCGTTGACTCGGGATCTACAGATACGCAGTATTTT. Translation gives CSVDSGSTDTQYF.

This sequence joins TRBV5-4 and TRBJ2-1; D uncertain. Trimming took off 0 bases at V and 6 bases at J, with 13 bases between the two ends. The V gene's germline CDR1 is SGHNT and CDR2 YYREEE (reference sequence). This CDR3 has 15 residues. CDR3 region: CASSLGALVPNEQFF. For the CDR3, the DNA is TGTGCCAGCAGCTTGGGGGCCCTTGTCCCCAATGAGCAGTTCTTC.

This chain links TRBV4-3 with TRBJ2-7; 13 positions agree with TRBD2. Germline assignment: CDR1 LGHNA and CDR2 YSLEER. V shed 3 bases, J shed 3 bases, and the junction held 5 bases outside the gene matches. This CDR3 is 16 amino acids long. CDR3 bases: TGCGCCAGCAGCCATAGACTAGCGGGGGGCGTCTACGAGCAGTACTTC. Its protein is CASSHRLAGGVYEQYF.

This clone was seen a few times. The chain links TRBV6-5 to TRBJ2-7; D might be TRBD1 (5 bases). The CDR3 has 14 residues. The V gene lost 5 bases and the J gene lost 0 bases, with 11 bases spanning the gap. Germline lookup yields CDR1 MNHEY and CDR2 SVGAGI. In DNA form, the CDR3 reads TGTGCCAGCAGTGCCAGGGATAGCTCCTACGAGCAGTACTTC. It yields the protein CASSARDSSYEQYF.

The chain couples TRBV7-9 to TRBJ2-3; no definite D call. Per the germline V gene, CDR1 is SEHNR and CDR2 is FQNEAQ (reference sequence). This CDR3 region has 12 residues. The V end was cut by 2 bases, the J end by 3 bases, with 3 bases between. CDR3: CASSLRTDTQYF. CDR3 bases: TGTGCCAGCAGCTTACGGACAGATACGCAGTATTTT.

This chain connects TRBV7-2 to TRBJ1-2; D is perhaps TRBD1 (6 bases). This CDR3 spans 15 amino acids. Germline lookup yields CDR1 SGHTA and CDR2 FQGNSA. The V and J ends lost 5 bases and 2 bases respectively, with 15 bases between them. Here the CDR3 DNA reads TGTGCCAGCAGCCAGGGGACAATTTTAAACTATGGCTACACCTTC. Protein: CASSQGTILNYGYTF.

The chain employs TRBV18 and TRBJ1-4; D perhaps matches TRBD1 (5 bases). Germline assignment: CDR1 KGHSH and CDR2 LQKENI. With 0 bases removed from V and 0 bases from J, the gap between germline ends came to 11 bases. This CDR3 is built from 17 residues. This CDR3 is CASSPPDRPATNEKLFF. In DNA, the CDR3 is TGTGCCAGCTCACCACCTGACAGACCCGCAACTAATGAAAAACTGTTTTTT.

This rearrangement joins TRBV19 to TRBJ2-3; maybe TRBD1 (7 bases). Germline V gene sequence: CDR1 LNHDA, CDR2 SQIVND (reference sequence). CDR3 length equals 16 residues. V was trimmed by 10 bases and J by 0 bases, leaving 20 bases between them. CDR3: CATGGQGSTSTDTQYF. CDR3 nucleotide sequence: TGTGCCACAGGGGGGCAGGGATCTACTAGCACAGATACGCAGTATTTT.

V usage is TRBV5-1 and J usage is TRBJ1-2; D may be TRBD1 (5 bases). The V end lost 0 bases, the J end lost 7 bases, and 16 bases lay between the germline ends. This CDR3 has 15 residues. Germline V gene lookup returns CDR1 SGHRS and CDR2 YFSETQ. CDR3 bases: TGCGCCAGCAGCTTGGCGACGGGGGTGACGGGTGGCTACACCTTC. Its protein is CASSLATGVTGGYTF.

This clone ranks as medium-sized (0.01 to 0.1%). As DNA, the CDR3 is TGTGCCAGCAGCCAAGAGGGCGGGGGGACCACAGATACGCAGTATTTT. It specifies CASSQEGGGTTDTQYF. V is TRBV7-2 and J is TRBJ2-3; 8 bases fit TRBD2. The junction had 9 bases not matched to a gene; V was cut back by 5 bases and J by 2 bases. CDR1 SGHTA and CDR2 FQGNSA come from the germline V gene. The CDR3 consists of 16 residues.

This clone was observed many times. The chain joins TRBV4-2 to TRBJ1-1; D unresolved. This CDR3 spans 15 amino acids. The germline gives CDR1 LGHNA, CDR2 YNFKEQ. V was pared by 0 bases and J by 6 bases, with 14 bases between. The CDR3 sequence is CASSQDRGRIPEAFF. In DNA, the CDR3 is TGTGCCAGCAGCCAAGATCGTGGGAGGATACCTGAAGCTTTCTTT.

V usage is TRBV2 and J usage is TRBJ1-2; D perhaps matches TRBD1 (6 bases). This CDR3 has 15 amino acids. The V and J ends lost 6 bases and 4 bases respectively, with 18 bases between them. The germline V gene encodes CDR1 SNHLY and CDR2 FYNNEI. In DNA, the CDR3 is TGTGCCAGCAGGACGATCTTACAGGGCGCCTATGGCTACACCTTC. Amino acid sequence: CASRTILQGAYGYTF. The full variable domain, rest sourced from reference TRBV2 and TRBJ1-2, is EPEVTQTPSHQVTQMGQEVILRCVPISNHLYFYWYRQILGQKVEFLVSFYNNEISEKSEIFDDQFSVERPDGSNFTLKIRSTKLEDSAMYFCASRTILQGAYGYTFGSGTRLTVV.

The chain combines TRBV5-1 with TRBJ1-1, with D perhaps TRBD1 (5 bases). The length of the CDR3 is 14 residues. The germline CDR1 and CDR2 sequences are SGHRS and YFSETQ. V dropped 4 bases and J dropped 0 bases, with 10 bases sitting between them. CDR3 DNA sequence: TGCGCCAGCAGCAAAGGGGCCTTGAACACTGAAGCTTTCTTT. Encoded protein: CASSKGALNTEAFF.

This chain uses TRBV4-1 with TRBJ2-5; 13 nucleotides align to TRBD2. The germline gives CDR1 MGHRA, CDR2 YSYEKL. The CDR3 consists of 21 residues. V lost 1 base and J lost 5; bases outside the gene matches: 19. DNA for the CDR3: TGCGCCAGCAGCCAAGCTAGACTAGCGGGGGGACCCCGACACCTTCGGGAGACCCAGTACTTC. Amino acids: CASSQARLAGGPRHLRETQYF.

The chain has TRBV28 and TRBJ1-4; D call uncertain. With 6 bases removed from V and 4 bases from J, the gap between germline ends came to 15 bases. CDR1 is MDHEN, CDR2 SYDVKM, per germline. The CDR3 is 15 residues long. The DNA for the CDR3 is TGTGCCAGCAGAGGAGAACGGGAGCTTAATGAAAAACTGTTTTTT. The encoded protein is CASRGERELNEKLFF.

The gene calls are TRBV5-4 and TRBJ1-3; 9 bases line up with TRBD1. The CDR3 covers 15 residues. Germline CDR1 SGHNT, CDR2 YYREEE (reference sequence). The junction had 5 bases not matched to a gene; V was cut back by 3 bases and J by 4 bases. For the CDR3, the DNA is TGTGCCAGCAGCTCCGGGACAGGGTTCGGAAACACCATATATTTT. Translation: CASSSGTGFGNTIYF.

The chain links TRBV7-2 to TRBJ2-3; no firm D call. Trimming stripped 1 base from V and 5 bases from J, with 10 bases between. Germline-derived CDR1 and CDR2 are SGHTA and FQGNSA. The CDR3 contains 14 residues. CDR3 sequence: CASSLGVLEDTQYF. In DNA, the CDR3 is TGTGCCAGCAGCTTAGGCGTCCTCGAAGATACGCAGTATTTT.

This clone has a handful of counts. The V gene is TRBV6-6, the J gene TRBJ2-2, with D uncertain. Germline CDR1 MNHNY, CDR2 SVGAGI (reference sequence). This CDR3 comprises 16 residues. The V end was cut by 7 bases, the J end by 0 bases, with 15 bases between. CDR3 sequence reads: CASTQAHSANTGELFF. As DNA, the CDR3 is TGTGCCAGCACCCAGGCCCACTCCGCGAACACCGGGGAGCTGTTTTTT.